Each of the 10 T cell receptor beta chains below was sequenced from the same sample in a study of shared clonotypes between healthy human individuals (dated by TCRdb to the early 2020s). Library construction relied on the immunoSEQ multiplex PCR assay. In TCRdb, the immuneACCESS table is reduced to in-frame sequences with V and J assigned. These tables do not hold every clone; where another copy was compared, an unresolved V gene accounts for under half, and the others remain unexplained. Counted in this sample were some 1 million clones; around 74% of them appeared once. The top ten clones comprise roughly 1.4% of the sample. The sequenced material came from memory CD4+ T cells sorted from blood. The cell subset or site label on this specimen signifies: CD45RA-negative fraction. The receptors here all came from a man between 18 and 35 years old in good health.

The chain recombines TRBV29-1 with TRBJ1-2, with D possibly matching TRBD1 (5 bases). Per germline, CDR1 SQVTM and CDR2 ANQGSEA. This CDR3 region has 10 residues. The V end lost 7 bases, the J end lost 6 bases, and 9 bases lay between the germline ends. CDR3 protein: CSAGGDGYTF. In DNA, the CDR3 is TGCAGCGCTGGGGGTGATGGCTACACCTTC.

The sample holds one count of this clone. The rearrangement links TRBV28 to TRBJ1-2; a possible D gene is TRBD1 (5 bases). The CDR3 length is 16 residues. Trimming took off 4 bases at V and 3 bases at J, with 18 bases between the two ends. The V gene's germline CDR1 is MDHEN and CDR2 SYDVKM. Written as DNA, the CDR3 is TGTGCCAGCAGTTCAGGAGGGACGCTTCGGCACTATGGCTACACCTTC. Translating gives CASSSGGTLRHYGYTF.

On this clone itself: Other DNA variants within this sample encode the same CDR3. The chain couples TRBV6-6 to TRBJ1-5, with D unclear. Looked up from germline, CDR1 is MNHNY and CDR2 is SVGAGI (reference sequence). This CDR3 contains 12 residues. Between the trimmed V and J ends, which lost 0 bases and 5 bases, there was a span of 2 bases. CDR3 region: CASSYSDQPQHF. CDR3 nucleotides: TGTGCCAGCAGTTACTCGGATCAGCCCCAGCATTTT.

The chain recombines TRBV6-1 with TRBJ2-7; D possibly matches TRBD1 or TRBD2 (5 bases each). Germline V gives CDR1 MNHNS, CDR2 SASEGT. V shed 5 bases and J shed 2 bases, with 13 bases lying between them. CDR3 length: 14 residues. CDR3 sequence reads: CASSPPGRTYEQYF. CDR3 DNA sequence: TGTGCCAGCAGTCCGCCGGGACGGACCTACGAGCAGTACTTC.

The V gene is TRBV13, the J gene TRBJ1-6; D possibly corresponds to TRBD1 (5 bases). This CDR3 is 14 amino acids long. Between the trimmed V and J ends, which lost 5 bases and 6 bases, there was a span of 11 bases. The germline V gene encodes CDR1 PRHDT and CDR2 FYEKMQ (reference sequence). The CDR3 region has the DNA TGTGCCAGCAGCCCCAGGGAATTTAATTCACCCCTCCACTTT. Amino acid sequence: CASSPREFNSPLHF.

This clone was seen more than once but under ten times. The V gene is TRBV29-1, the J gene TRBJ2-1; 9 bases agree with TRBD2. V lost 7 bases, J lost 7 bases, and 5 bases stayed unmatched. Germline CDR1 reads SQVTM; CDR2 reads ANQGSEA. This CDR3 region has 12 residues. CDR3 coding DNA: TGCAGCGCTCTGAGCGGGAGGAATGAGCAGTTCTTC. This translates into CSALSGRNEQFF.

The chain carries TRBV11-2 and TRBJ2-7; TRBD2 aligns across 8 bases. Trimming at V came to 5 bases and at J to 2 bases, leaving 8 bases not matched to a gene. This CDR3 spans 15 amino acids. Germline CDR1 reads SGHAT; CDR2 reads FQNNGV. CDR3 bases: TGTGCCAGCAGCCCCGGGGGGGCTTTTGCCTACGAGCAGTACTTC. Protein: CASSPGGAFAYEQYF. Using reference TRBV11-2 and TRBJ2-7 for the parts outside the CDR3, the full variable domain is EAGVAQSPRYKIIEKRQSVAFWCNPISGHATLYWYQQILGQGPKLLIQFQNNGVVDDSQLPKDRFSAERLKGVDSTLKIQPAKLEDSAVYLCASSPGGAFAYEQYFGPGTRLTVT.

This rearrangement joins TRBV23-1 to TRBJ1-1; maybe TRBD1 (5 bases). TRBV23-1 is identified as an open reading frame with a role that is uncertain. The V and J ends lost 3 bases and 0 bases respectively, with 17 bases between them. The CDR3 spans 17 residues. The CDR3 nucleotides read TGCGCCAGCAGTCACCCCGACAGCGGGGGGTTGAACACTGAAGCTTTCTTT. Protein: CASSHPDSGGLNTEAFF.

This clone was found a few times. The rearrangement links TRBV4-1 to TRBJ1-5, with 7 bases lining up with TRBD1. Germline assignment: CDR1 MGHRA and CDR2 YSYEKL. The J segment lost 4 bases and the V segment lost 3 bases, leaving 3 bases of the junction unmatched. The CDR3 extends over 14 amino acids. CDR3 DNA: TGCGCCAGCAGCCAGGGGACAGCTAATCAGCCCCAGCATTTT. Its protein is CASSQGTANQPQHF.

The J gene is TRBJ1-2, the V gene TRBV19; D is uncertain. This CDR3 has 12 residues. Germline CDR1 LNHDA, CDR2 SQIVND (reference sequence). The ends were cut back, 2 bases at V and 6 bases at J, with 7 bases in the middle. CDR3 coding DNA: TGTGCCAGTAGTATACGGCCCGATGGCTACACCTTC. Translation gives CASSIRPDGYTF.